Sequencing of this T cell receptor beta chain was carried out in a study of cytomegalovirus exposure and HLA in healthy donors. General study findings and limits: Association of a missense DCLRE1C variant with TCR beta V- and J-gene trimming was reported in a later analysis. A later analysis reportedly found fewer N-insertions in an Asian-associated ancestry cluster than the approximately 670-donor mean.

Both 60 Vbeta primers and 13 Jbeta primers went into the PCR. Some clones are missing from TCRdb's copy, which holds only in-frame ones; the method was immunoSEQ multiplex PCR. The sample lists approximately 110,000 clones, approximately 79% occurring once. CDR1 SEHNR and CDR2 FQNEAQ come from the germline V gene (reference sequence). The CDR3 loop spans 13 amino acids. As to this clone: Its specificity is not known. The germline gene is not matched at one end of the junction; a read error may be the cause.

This rearrangement joins TRBV7-9 to TRBJ2-2, with D possibly being TRBD2 (7 bases). The sequence was collected from a woman aged 40 to 49 in good health and CMV-seronegative. Sample: PBMCs. The CDR3 sequence: CSSSLGGAGELFF. CDR3 coding DNA: TGTTCCAGCAGCTTAGGGGGGGCCGGGGAGCTGTTTTTT.